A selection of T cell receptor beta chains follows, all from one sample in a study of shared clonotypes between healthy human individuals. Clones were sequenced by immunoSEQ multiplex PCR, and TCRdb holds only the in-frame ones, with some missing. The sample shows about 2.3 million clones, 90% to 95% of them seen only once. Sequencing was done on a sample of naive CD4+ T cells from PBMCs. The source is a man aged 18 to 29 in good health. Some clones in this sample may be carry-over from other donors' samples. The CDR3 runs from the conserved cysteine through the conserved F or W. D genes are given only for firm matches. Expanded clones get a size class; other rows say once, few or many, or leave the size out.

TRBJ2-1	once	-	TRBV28	CACSGTYNEQFF	TGTGCCTGCTCTGGGACCTACAATGAGCAGTTCTTC
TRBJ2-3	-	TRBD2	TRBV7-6	CASSSRTSGATDTQYF	TGTGCCAGCAGCTCACGGACTAGCGGGGCTACAGATACGCAGTATTTT
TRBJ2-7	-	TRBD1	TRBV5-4	CASSSRTGDIYEQYF	TGTGCCAGCAGCTCCCGGACAGGGGATATCTACGAGCAGTACTTC
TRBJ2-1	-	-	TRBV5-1	CASSLEPRGEQFF	TGCGCCAGCAGCTTGGAGCCCCGCGGTGAGCAGTTCTTC
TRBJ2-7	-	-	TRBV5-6	CASSLYDEQYF	TGTGCCAGCAGCTTGTACGACGAGCAGTACTTC
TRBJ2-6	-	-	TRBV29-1	CSVVDPRPGDSGANVLTF	TGCAGCGTTGTAGACCCACGGCCCGGGGACTCTGGGGCCAACGTCCTGACTTTC
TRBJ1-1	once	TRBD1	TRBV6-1	CASEGFHPGGTEAFF	TGTGCCAGCGAAGGATTTCACCCAGGGGGCACTGAAGCTTTCTTT
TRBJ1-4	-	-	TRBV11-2	CASSFRGVGPGEKLFF	TGTGCCAGCAGCTTTCGAGGCGTCGGGCCAGGAGAAAAACTGTTTTTT
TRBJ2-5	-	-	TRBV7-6	CASSFRQGGWETQYF	TGTGCCAGCAGCTTCAGACAGGGAGGGTGGGAGACCCAGTACTTC
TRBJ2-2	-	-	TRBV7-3	CASSPDGGGGLFF	TGTGCCAGCAGCCCGGACGGCGGCGGTGGGCTGTTTTTT
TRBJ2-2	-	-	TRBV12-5	CASGLVVAGNTGELFF	TGTGCTAGTGGTTTGGTAGTGGCAGGGAACACCGGGGAGCTGTTTTTT
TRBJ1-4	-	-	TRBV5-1	CASSYAGAIGEKLFF	TGCGCCAGCAGTTACGCGGGGGCGATCGGTGAAAAACTGTTTTTT
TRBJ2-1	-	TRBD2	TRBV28	CASSLGDYYNEQFF	TGTGCCAGCAGTTTAGGGGACTATTACAATGAGCAGTTCTTC
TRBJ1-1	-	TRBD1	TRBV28	CASSLPGQVEAFF	TGTGCCAGCAGTCTCCCGGGACAGGTCGAAGCTTTCTTT
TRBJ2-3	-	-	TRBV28	CASSFGGTFTDTQYF	TGTGCCAGCAGTTTCGGAGGGACCTTCACAGATACGCAGTATTTT
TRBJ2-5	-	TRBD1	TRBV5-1	CASSFWGQGRETQYF	TGCGCCAGCAGCTTCTGGGGACAGGGAAGGGAGACCCAGTACTTC
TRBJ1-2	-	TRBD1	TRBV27	CASSFRGQGYGYTF	TGTGCCAGCAGTTTCAGGGGGCAAGGCTATGGCTACACCTTC
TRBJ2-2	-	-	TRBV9	CASSIRLNTGELFF	TGTGCCAGCAGCATCCGGCTCAACACCGGGGAGCTGTTTTTT
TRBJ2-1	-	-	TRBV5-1	CASSLVAGINNEQFF	TGCGCCAGCAGCTTGGTTGCAGGGATTAACAATGAGCAGTTCTTC
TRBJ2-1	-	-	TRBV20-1	CSVPRPEQFF	TGCAGTGTCCCGCGCCCGGAGCAGTTCTTC
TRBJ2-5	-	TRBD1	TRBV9	CASSPRFTGGETQYF	TGTGCCAGCAGCCCCCGATTTACAGGGGGAGAGACCCAGTACTTC
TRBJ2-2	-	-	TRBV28	CASSLLGRNGELFF	TGTGCCAGCAGTTTATTGGGGCGGAACGGGGAGCTGTTTTTT